The T cell receptor (beta chain) described here comes from a study of shared clonotypes between healthy human individuals. Study-wide results and limits: In this cohort, only blood was sampled, and tissue repertoires likely differ.

The donors were all Caucasian adults (living in Nashville, Tennessee). Assay used: immunoSEQ multiplex PCR; TCRdb lists only in-frame clones, some missing. This sample yields about 480,000 clones, of which 60% to 80% are seen a single time; around 12% belongs to the top ten. The V end lost 2 bases, the J end lost 0 bases, and 8 bases lay between the germline ends. The CDR3 contains 15 residues. Germline V gene lookup returns CDR1 ENHRY and CDR2 SYGVKD. Comments on this clone: Its specificity is unknown.

The chain recombines TRBV10-3 with TRBJ2-1; maybe TRBD2 (6 bases). Sequencing was carried out using PBMCs. The receptor was isolated from a woman aged 40 to 55 in good health. Some clones in this sample may be carry-over from other donors' samples. CDR3 amino acids: CAISERELSYNEQFF. For the CDR3, the DNA is TGTGCCATCAGTGAGCGGGAGCTCTCCTACAATGAGCAGTTCTTC.